This is a list of T cell receptor beta chains from one sample in a study of blood T cell repertoires in COVID-19. Sequencing was performed with immunoSEQ multiplex PCR; in TCRdb, only in-frame clones are kept and a portion is missing. Of 100,000 to 150,000 clones in the sample, around nine tenths were seen once. The source material was peripheral blood. These receptors were taken from a man between 60 and 70 years old with COVID-19, enrolled during active disease. Each CDR3 is given with its conserved first and last residue. A D gene is named only where the DNA matches it firmly. Clone size appears in some rows only: once, few, many, or a class for an expanded clone.

clone_size	d_call	v_call	j_call	cdr3_nt	cdr3_aa
NA	NA	TRBV11-3	TRBJ1-1	TGTGCCAGCAGCTTCTCAGGGGCAACTGAAGCTTTCTTT	CASSFSGATEAFF
NA	NA	TRBV5-4	TRBJ1-4	TGTGCCAGCAGCTTGGTGGGAGGGGGGCTGGTCGGTGAAAAACTGTTTTTT	CASSLVGGGLVGEKLFF
NA	TRBD1	TRBV6-1	TRBJ1-2	TGTGCCAGCAGTGAAGGGAGGGGGCCCCTTTCCTATGGCTACACCTTC	CASSEGRGPLSYGYTF
NA	TRBD1	TRBV7-9	TRBJ1-2	TGTGCCACCTTGAGTGCGGGACAGTTCAAACTTAACTATGGCTACACCTTC	CATLSAGQFKLNYGYTF
few	TRBD1	TRBV4-2	TRBJ2-3	TGTGCCAGCAGCCAAACACCGGGACAGGGGGCAGATACGCAGTATTTT	CASSQTPGQGADTQYF
NA	NA	TRBV4-1	TRBJ2-4	TGCGCCAGCAGCCAAGCCCCGGGGGTAGCCAAAAACATTCAGTACTTC	CASSQAPGVAKNIQYF
NA	NA	TRBV6-4	TRBJ1-6	TGTGCCAGCAGTGACTCTGCAGGGATCAATTCACCCCTCCACTTT	CASSDSAGINSPLHF
few	NA	TRBV3-1/TRBV3-2	TRBJ1-2	TGTGCCAGCAGCCAAGGGGGCTCATATGGCTACACCTTC	CASSQGGSYGYTF
NA	NA	TRBV9	TRBJ1-3	TGTGCCAGCAGCGGTGACAGTGACGTCTCTGGAAACACCATATATTTT	CASSGDSDVSGNTIYF
NA	TRBD2	TRBV29-1	TRBJ2-2	TGCAGCGTTGGTTGGCCTAGCGGGGGGGACGAGCTGTTTTTT	CSVGWPSGGDELFF
NA	TRBD1	TRBV9	TRBJ2-7	TGTGCCAGCAGCGTACTTCTGACAGGGGAAGAGCAGTACTTC	CASSVLLTGEEQYF
NA	TRBD2	TRBV5-1	TRBJ2-5	TGCGCCAGCAGCCCGGGACTAGTAAAAGAGACCCAGTACTTC	CASSPGLVKETQYF
NA	NA	TRBV2	TRBJ1-5	TGTGCCAGCAGTGACCACGGGGATTTTCGGGGACAACGGCCCCAGCATTTT	CASSDHGDFRGQRPQHF
NA	NA	TRBV14	TRBJ1-3	TGTGCCAGCAGCCAAGGGAGCTCTGGAAACACCATATATTTT	CASSQGSSGNTIYF
NA	TRBD1	TRBV7-8	TRBJ2-1	TGTGCCAGCAGCCGAGGGACAGGCTCCAATGAGCAGTTCTTC	CASSRGTGSNEQFF
NA	NA	TRBV29-1	TRBJ1-4	TGCAGCGTGGGCAGGGGAGGTGAAAAACTGTTTTTT	CSVGRGGEKLFF
few	NA	TRBV3-1/TRBV3-2	TRBJ1-2	TGTGCCAGCAGCTCACAGGTAATGCGTGGCTACACCTTC	CASSSQVMRGYTF
NA	TRBD1	TRBV29-1	TRBJ2-7	TGCAGCGTGCCGGGACAGGGGGCGGTCGAGCAGTACTTC	CSVPGQGAVEQYF
NA	TRBD1	TRBV30	TRBJ2-1	TGTGCCTGGAGTGCGACAGGGGGCTTGCCCAATGAGCAGTTCTTC	CAWSATGGLPNEQFF
NA	NA	TRBV27	TRBJ2-3	TGTGTTTCCGGGAGCTTCGGCACAGATACGCAGTATTTT	CVSGSFGTDTQYF
NA	NA	TRBV3-1/TRBV3-2	TRBJ1-2	TGTGCCAGCAGCTTAACAGGGATAGTTGGCTACACCTTC	CASSLTGIVGYTF
NA	NA	TRBV4-3	TRBJ1-1	TGCGCCAGCAGCCAAGAGGTTAGGGGGAACACTGAAGCTTTCTTT	CASSQEVRGNTEAFF
NA	TRBD1	TRBV30	TRBJ1-2	TGTGCCTGGAATGACAGGGTTGATGGCTACACCTTC	CAWNDRVDGYTF
NA	TRBD1	TRBV6-1	TRBJ1-4	TGTGCCAGCAGTGACGCCGGGACAGGGCTTAAAAAACTGTTTTTT	CASSDAGTGLKKLFF
NA	NA	TRBV28	TRBJ1-1	TGTGCCAGCAGTTTATGGGGGGGAAACACTGAAGCTTTCTTT	CASSLWGGNTEAFF
NA	NA	TRBV18	TRBJ1-6	TGTGCCAGCTCACCAGATCCATCGTCGGATTCACCCCTCCACTTT	CASSPDPSSDSPLHF